The clone carrying this TCR beta chain was detected only once. These data belong to a study of Ad26.COV2.S vaccination and SARS-CoV-2 variants. Background on the study: The authors gave Ad26.COV2.S intramuscularly, either once or twice 56 days apart.

The CDR3 extends over 15 amino acids. V was pared by 0 bases and J by 5 bases, with 4 bases of the junction left unmatched. CDR1 MNHEY and CDR2 SVGAGI come from the germline V gene. Treatment given: around 19 received Ad26.COV2.S at low or high dose, single or two shots; roughly five received placebo; per-sample allocation not given. Following the first vaccine or placebo injection, samples were taken on day 63. Cohort 1b enrolled adults aged 18-55 years in Boston. SARS-CoV-2 spike from the Wuhan strain was encoded by the vaccine, an Ad26 vector. The method was immunoSEQ multiplex PCR; TCRdb's version includes in-frame clones alone and lacks a portion of them. The sample has some 300,000 clones, approximately 86% seen once; the top ten hold 1.5% to 2%.

The sequenced sample was peripheral blood, obtained in a trial of Ad26.COV2.S vaccine versus placebo. This TCR was sampled from a person aged 18-60 years who received the Ad26.COV2.S COVID-19 vaccine or a placebo. V usage is TRBV6-5 and J usage is TRBJ2-3, with 8 bases identical to TRBD1. The DNA for the CDR3 is TGTGCCAGCAGTTACTCCGGGACAGGTTTAGATACGCAGTATTTT. Its protein is CASSYSGTGLDTQYF.